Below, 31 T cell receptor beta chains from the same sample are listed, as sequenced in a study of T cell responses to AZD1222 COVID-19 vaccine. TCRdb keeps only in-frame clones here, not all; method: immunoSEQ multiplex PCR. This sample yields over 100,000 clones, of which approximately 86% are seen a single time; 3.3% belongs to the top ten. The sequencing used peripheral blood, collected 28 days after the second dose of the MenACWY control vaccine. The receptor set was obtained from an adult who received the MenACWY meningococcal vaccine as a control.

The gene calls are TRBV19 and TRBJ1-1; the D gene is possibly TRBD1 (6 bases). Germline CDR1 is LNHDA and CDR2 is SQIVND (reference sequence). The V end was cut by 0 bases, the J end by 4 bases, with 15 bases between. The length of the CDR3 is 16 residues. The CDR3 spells CASSIEKGQGITEAFF. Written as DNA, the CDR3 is TGTGCCAGTAGTATAGAAAAGGGGCAGGGGATCACTGAAGCTTTCTTT.

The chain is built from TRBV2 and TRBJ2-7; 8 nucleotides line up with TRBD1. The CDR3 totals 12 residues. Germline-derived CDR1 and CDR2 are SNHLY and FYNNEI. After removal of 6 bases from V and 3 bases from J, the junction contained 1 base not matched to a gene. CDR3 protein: CASSGTGYEQYF. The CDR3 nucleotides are TGTGCCAGCAGCGGGACAGGCTACGAGCAGTACTTC.

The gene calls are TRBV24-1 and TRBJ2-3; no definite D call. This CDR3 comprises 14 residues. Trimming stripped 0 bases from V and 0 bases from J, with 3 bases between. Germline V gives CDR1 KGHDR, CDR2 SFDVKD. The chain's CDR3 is CATSDLHSTDTQYF. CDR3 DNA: TGTGCCACCAGTGATTTGCATAGCACAGATACGCAGTATTTT.

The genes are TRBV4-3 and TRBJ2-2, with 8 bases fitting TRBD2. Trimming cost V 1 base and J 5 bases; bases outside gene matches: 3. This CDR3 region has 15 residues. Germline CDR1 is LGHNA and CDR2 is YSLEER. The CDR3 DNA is TGCGCCAGCAGCCAAGCGGGGGGGCTTACCGGGGAGCTGTTTTTT. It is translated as CASSQAGGLTGELFF.

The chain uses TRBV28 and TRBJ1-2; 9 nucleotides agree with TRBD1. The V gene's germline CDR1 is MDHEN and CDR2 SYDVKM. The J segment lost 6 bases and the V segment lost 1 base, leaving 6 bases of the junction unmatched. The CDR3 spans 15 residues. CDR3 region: CASSLSPGQGDGYTF. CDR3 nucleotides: TGTGCCAGCAGTTTATCCCCGGGACAGGGCGATGGCTACACCTTC.

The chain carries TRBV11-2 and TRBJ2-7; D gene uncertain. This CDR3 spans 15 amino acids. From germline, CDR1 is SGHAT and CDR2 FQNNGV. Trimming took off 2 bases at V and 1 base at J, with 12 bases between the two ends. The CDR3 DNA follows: TGTGCCAGCAGCTTATTTCCGGTCGGGTCCTACGAGCAGTACTTC. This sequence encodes CASSLFPVGSYEQYF.

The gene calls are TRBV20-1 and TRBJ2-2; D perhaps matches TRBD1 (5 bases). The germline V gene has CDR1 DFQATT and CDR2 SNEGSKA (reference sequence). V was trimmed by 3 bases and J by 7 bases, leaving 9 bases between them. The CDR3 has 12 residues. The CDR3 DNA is TGCAGTGCTAGTCTCAGGGACGGGGAGCTGTTTTTT. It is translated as CSASLRDGELFF.

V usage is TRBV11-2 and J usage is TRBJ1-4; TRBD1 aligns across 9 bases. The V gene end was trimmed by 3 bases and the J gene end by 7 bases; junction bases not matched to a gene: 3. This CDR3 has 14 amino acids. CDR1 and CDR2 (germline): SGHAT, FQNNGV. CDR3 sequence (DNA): TGTGCCAGCAGCTTGGGGACAGGGTTTGAAAAACTGTTTTTT. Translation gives CASSLGTGFEKLFF.

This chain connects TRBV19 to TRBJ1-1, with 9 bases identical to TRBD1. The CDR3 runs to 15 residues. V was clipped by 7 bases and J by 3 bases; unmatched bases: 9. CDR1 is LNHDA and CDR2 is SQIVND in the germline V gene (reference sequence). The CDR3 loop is CASINPGTGYTEAFF. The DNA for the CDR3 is TGTGCCAGTATTAACCCCGGGACAGGGTACACTGAAGCTTTCTTT.

CDR3 in DNA: TGCGCCAGCAGCCCCGGGACAGGGCCCCGGATCTACAATGAGCAGTTCTTC. Protein sequence: CASSPGTGPRIYNEQFF. The chain uses TRBV4-1 and TRBJ2-1, with 9 bases aligning to TRBD1. V was pared by 4 bases and J by 3 bases, with 10 bases of the junction left unmatched. Germline V gives CDR1 MGHRA, CDR2 YSYEKL. The CDR3 loop spans 17 amino acids.

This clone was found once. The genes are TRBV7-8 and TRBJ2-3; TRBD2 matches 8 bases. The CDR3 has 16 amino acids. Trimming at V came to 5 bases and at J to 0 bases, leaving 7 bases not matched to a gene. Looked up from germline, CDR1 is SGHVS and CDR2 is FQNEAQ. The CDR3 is CASSETGGASTDTQYF. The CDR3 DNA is TGTGCCAGCAGCGAGACGGGGGGGGCTAGCACAGATACGCAGTATTTT.

The CDR3 region has the DNA TGTGCCAGTATCTCGGGGATAGATGGCTACACCTTC. It translates to CASISGIDGYTF. The V and J genes are TRBV19 and TRBJ1-2; D ambiguous. Germline V lookup: CDR1 LNHDA, CDR2 SQIVND (reference sequence). CDR3 length equals 12 residues. Trimming cost V 7 bases and J 6 bases, with 12 bases left between them.

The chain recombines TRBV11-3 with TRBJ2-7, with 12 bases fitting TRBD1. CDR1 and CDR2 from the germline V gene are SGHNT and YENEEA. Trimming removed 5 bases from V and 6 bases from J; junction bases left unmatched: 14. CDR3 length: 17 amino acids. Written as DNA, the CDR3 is TGTGCCAGCAGCCCCGGACGGAGTGGGACAGGGGGCGGCGAGCAGTACTTC. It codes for CASSPGRSGTGGGEQYF.

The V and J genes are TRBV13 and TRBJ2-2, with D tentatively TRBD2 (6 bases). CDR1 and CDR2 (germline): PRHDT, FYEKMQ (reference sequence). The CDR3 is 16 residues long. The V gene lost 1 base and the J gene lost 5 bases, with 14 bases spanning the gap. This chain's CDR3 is CASSLEQGRGTGELFF. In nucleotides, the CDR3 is TGTGCCAGCAGCTTAGAACAAGGGCGGGGAACCGGGGAGCTGTTTTTT.

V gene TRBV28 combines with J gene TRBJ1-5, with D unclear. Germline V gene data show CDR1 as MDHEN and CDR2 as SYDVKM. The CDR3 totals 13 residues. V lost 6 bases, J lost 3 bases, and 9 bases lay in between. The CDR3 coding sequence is TGTGCCAGCAGGAACACCAACAATCAGCCCCAGCATTTT. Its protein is CASRNTNNQPQHF.

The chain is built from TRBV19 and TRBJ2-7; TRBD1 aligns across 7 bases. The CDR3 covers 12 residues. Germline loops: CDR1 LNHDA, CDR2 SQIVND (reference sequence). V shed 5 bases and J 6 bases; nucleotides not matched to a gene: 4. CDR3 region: CASSPGTAEQYF. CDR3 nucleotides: TGTGCCAGTAGTCCCGGGACAGCCGAGCAGTACTTC.

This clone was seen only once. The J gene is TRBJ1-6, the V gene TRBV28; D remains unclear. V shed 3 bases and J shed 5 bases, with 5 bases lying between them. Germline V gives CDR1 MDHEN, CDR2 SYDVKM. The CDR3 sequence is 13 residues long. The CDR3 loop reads CASSLTHNSPLHF. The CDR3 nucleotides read TGTGCCAGCAGTTTGACCCATAATTCACCCCTCCACTTT.

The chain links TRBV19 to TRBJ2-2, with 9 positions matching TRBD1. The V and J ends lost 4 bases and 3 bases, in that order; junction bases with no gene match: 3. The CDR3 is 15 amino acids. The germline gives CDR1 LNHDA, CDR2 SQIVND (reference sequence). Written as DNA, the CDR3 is TGTGCCAGTAGTAGCACAGGGGGCTACACCGGGGAGCTGTTTTTT. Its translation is CASSSTGGYTGELFF.

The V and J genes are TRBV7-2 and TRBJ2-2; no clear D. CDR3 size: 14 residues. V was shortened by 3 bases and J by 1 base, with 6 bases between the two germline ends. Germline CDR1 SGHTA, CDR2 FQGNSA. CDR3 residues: CASSLLLNTGELFF. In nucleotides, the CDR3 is TGTGCCAGCAGCTTGCTGTTGAACACCGGGGAGCTGTTTTTT.

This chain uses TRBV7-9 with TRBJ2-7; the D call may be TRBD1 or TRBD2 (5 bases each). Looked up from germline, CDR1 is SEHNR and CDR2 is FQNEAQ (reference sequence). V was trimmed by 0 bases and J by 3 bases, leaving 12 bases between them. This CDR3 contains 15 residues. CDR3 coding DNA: TGTGCCAGCAGCTTAGCGGCCGGGACGGACTACGAGCAGTACTTC. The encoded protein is CASSLAAGTDYEQYF.

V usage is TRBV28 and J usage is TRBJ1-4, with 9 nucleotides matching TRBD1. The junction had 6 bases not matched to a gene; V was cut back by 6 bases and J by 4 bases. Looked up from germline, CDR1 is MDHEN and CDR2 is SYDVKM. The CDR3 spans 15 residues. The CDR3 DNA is TGTGCCAGCAGCCCGGCGGGACAGGGTAATGAAAAACTGTTTTTT. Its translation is CASSPAGQGNEKLFF.

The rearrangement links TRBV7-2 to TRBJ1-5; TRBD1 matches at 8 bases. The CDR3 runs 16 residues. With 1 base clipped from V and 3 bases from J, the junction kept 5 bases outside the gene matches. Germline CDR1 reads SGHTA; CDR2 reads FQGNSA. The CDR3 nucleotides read TGTGCCAGCAGCTTAGGGGACAGGACACTCAATCAGCCCCAGCATTTT. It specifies CASSLGDRTLNQPQHF.

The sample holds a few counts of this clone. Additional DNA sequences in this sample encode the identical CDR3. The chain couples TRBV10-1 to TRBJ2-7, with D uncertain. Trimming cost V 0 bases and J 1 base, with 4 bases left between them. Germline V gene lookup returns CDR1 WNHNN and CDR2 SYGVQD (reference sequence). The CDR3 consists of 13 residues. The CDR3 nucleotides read TGCGCCAGCAGTGAGTCTGGTTCCTACGAGCAGTACTTC. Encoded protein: CASSESGSYEQYF.

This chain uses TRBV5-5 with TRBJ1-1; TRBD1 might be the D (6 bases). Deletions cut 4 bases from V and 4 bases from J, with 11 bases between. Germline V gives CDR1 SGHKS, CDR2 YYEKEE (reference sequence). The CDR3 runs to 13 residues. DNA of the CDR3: TGTGCCAGCAGCCTAGGGGGGGCCACTGAAGCTTTCTTT. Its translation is CASSLGGATEAFF.

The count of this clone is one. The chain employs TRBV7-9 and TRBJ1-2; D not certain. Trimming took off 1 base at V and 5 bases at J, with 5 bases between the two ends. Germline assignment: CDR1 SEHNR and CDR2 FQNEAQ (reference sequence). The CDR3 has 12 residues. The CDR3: CASSLGGYGYTF. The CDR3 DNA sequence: TGTGCCAGCAGCTTAGGCGGATATGGCTACACCTTC.

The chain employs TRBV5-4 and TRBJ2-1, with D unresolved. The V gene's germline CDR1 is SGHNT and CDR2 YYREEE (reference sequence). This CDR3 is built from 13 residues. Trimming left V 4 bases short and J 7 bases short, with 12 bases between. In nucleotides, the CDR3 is TGTGCCAGCAGCCCGGAAGGAGCTAATGAGCAGTTCTTC. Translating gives CASSPEGANEQFF.

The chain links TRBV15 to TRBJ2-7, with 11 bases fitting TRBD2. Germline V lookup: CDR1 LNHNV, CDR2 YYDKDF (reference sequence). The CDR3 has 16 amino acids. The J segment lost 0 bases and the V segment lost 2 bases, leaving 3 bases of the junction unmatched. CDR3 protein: CATSRLAGGLSYEQYF. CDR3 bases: TGTGCCACCAGCAGACTAGCGGGGGGCCTCTCCTACGAGCAGTACTTC.

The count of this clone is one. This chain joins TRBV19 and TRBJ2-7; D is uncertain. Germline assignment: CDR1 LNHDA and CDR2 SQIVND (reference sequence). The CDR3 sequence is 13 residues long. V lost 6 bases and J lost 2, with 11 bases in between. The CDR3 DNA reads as TGTGCCAGTAGAAAAGGACGGACCTACGAGCAGTACTTC. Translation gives CASRKGRTYEQYF. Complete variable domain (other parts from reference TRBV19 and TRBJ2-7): DGGITQSPKYLFRKEGQNVTLSCEQNLNHDAMYWYRQDPGQGLRLIYYSQIVNDFQKGDIAEGYSVSREKKESFPLTVTSAQKNPTAFYLCASRKGRTYEQYFGPGTRLTVT.

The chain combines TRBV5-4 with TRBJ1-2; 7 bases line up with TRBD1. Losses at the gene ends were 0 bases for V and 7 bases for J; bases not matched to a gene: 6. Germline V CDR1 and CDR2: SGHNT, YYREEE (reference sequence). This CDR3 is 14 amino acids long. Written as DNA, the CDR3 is TGTGCCAGCAGCTTGGACAGGGGTTTGGCTGGCTACACCTTC. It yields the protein CASSLDRGLAGYTF.

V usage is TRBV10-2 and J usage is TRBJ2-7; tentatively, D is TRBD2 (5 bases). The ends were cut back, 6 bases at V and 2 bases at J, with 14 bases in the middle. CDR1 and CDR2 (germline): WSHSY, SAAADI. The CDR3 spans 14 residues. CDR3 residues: CASRDNRGTYEQYF. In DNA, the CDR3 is TGCGCCAGCAGGGATAACAGAGGGACCTACGAGCAGTACTTC.

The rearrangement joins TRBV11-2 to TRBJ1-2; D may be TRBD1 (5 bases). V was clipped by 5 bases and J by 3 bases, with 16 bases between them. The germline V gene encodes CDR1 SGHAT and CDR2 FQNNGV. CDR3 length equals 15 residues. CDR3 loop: CASSVAAGGYYGYTF. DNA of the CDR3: TGTGCCAGCAGCGTGGCGGCCGGGGGTTACTATGGCTACACCTTC.